These 11 T cell receptor beta chains were sequenced from one sample in a study of T cell repertoires in cytomegalovirus infection. The antigens for these receptors are not known. A single record per CDR3 protein comes from TCRdb applying MiXCR to the reads. This table holds approximately 730,000 distinct CDR3 sequences, around 31% found once. The sample here was cultured PBMCs, taken from culture after CMV antigen stimulation. These TCRs come from a human donor in good health (CMV status not recorded). Some clones in this sample may be carry-over from other donors' samples.

This chain links TRBV7-9 with TRBJ1-5; unclear D gene. Trimming removed 0 bases at V and 2 bases at J, with 5 bases between. From germline, CDR1 is SEHNR and CDR2 FQNEAQ (reference sequence). The CDR3 length is 14 residues. The CDR3 here is CASSLARGNQPQHF. CDR3 bases: TGTGCCAGCAGCTTAGCTAGGGGCAATCAGCCCCAGCATTTT.

The chain combines TRBV6-8 with TRBJ2-5, with TRBD1 matching 8 bases. The junction had 13 bases not matched to a gene; V was cut back by 6 bases and J by 4 bases. Per germline, CDR1 MNHGY and CDR2 SAAAGT. The CDR3 is 16 amino acids. The chain's CDR3 is CASRAVQGAGGETQYF. The CDR3 region has the DNA TGTGCCAGCAGGGCAGTTCAGGGGGCCGGGGGAGAGACCCAGTACTTC.

This clonotype was seen many times. The chain uses TRBV20-1 and TRBJ2-1; 9 bases agree with TRBD1. The CDR3 runs to 13 residues. The germline V gene encodes CDR1 DFQATT and CDR2 SNEGSKA (reference sequence). The V segment lost 5 bases and the J segment 8 bases; nucleotides outside the gene matches: 7. The CDR3 DNA reads as TGCAGTGCTCCGGGACAGGGCTTAGATGAGCAGTTCTTC. As protein: CSAPGQGLDEQFF.

This clonotype has a handful of counts. This chain connects TRBV12-3 or TRBV12-4 to TRBJ2-1; 8 bases fit TRBD1. CDR3 size: 15 residues. V lost 6 bases to trimming and J lost 7 bases; unmatched junction nucleotides: 11. Here the CDR3 DNA reads TGTGCCAGCAGCGACATATGGACAGGGATTAATGAGCAGTTCTTC. Encoded protein: CASSDIWTGINEQFF.

This chain connects TRBV11-2 to TRBJ2-1, with 9 bases identical to TRBD1. The ends lost 2 bases at V and 8 bases at J; junction bases unmatched: 10. Germline V gives CDR1 SGHAT, CDR2 FQNNGV. CDR3 length: 16 amino acids. The CDR3, as DNA: TGTGCCAGCAGCTTATCGTTTCGGGACAGGGAGGATGAGCAGTTCTTC. Translated, it gives CASSLSFRDREDEQFF.

The sample holds one count of this clonotype. This chain uses TRBV29-1 with TRBJ2-7, with D perhaps TRBD2 (5 bases). The CDR3 length is 13 residues. V lost 4 bases to trimming and J lost 2 bases, with 12 bases between them. The V gene's germline CDR1 is SQVTM and CDR2 ANQGSEA. The CDR3 region is CSVGVASAYEQYF. The CDR3 nucleotides read TGCAGCGTTGGGGTAGCGAGTGCCTACGAGCAGTACTTC.

The V and J genes are TRBV20-1 and TRBJ2-5; D call uncertain. CDR1 DFQATT and CDR2 SNEGSKA come from the germline V gene (reference sequence). The CDR3 covers 12 residues. V was trimmed by 3 bases and J by 0 bases, leaving 5 bases between them. The CDR3 nucleotides read TGCAGTGCTAGCATGTACCAAGAGACCCAGTACTTC. It specifies CSASMYQETQYF.

The V gene is TRBV2, the J gene TRBJ1-1; 8 nucleotides align to TRBD1. The CDR3 sequence is 13 residues long. V gave up 6 bases and J gave up 3 bases; unmatched junction bases: 3. Germline CDR1 reads SNHLY; CDR2 reads FYNNEI. Here the CDR3 DNA reads TGTGCCAGCAGCCGACAGGGGTACACTGAAGCTTTCTTT. It yields the protein CASSRQGYTEAFF.

The chain employs TRBV12-5 and TRBJ2-5; 11 bases map to TRBD2. The CDR3 contains 19 residues. With 5 bases clipped from V and 1 base from J, the junction kept 15 bases outside the gene matches. Germline V CDR1 and CDR2: LGHNT, FRNRAP. This CDR3 reads CASGRPRLAGSGFQETQYF. CDR3 DNA sequence: TGTGCTAGTGGTCGACCTCGACTAGCGGGAAGTGGATTCCAAGAGACCCAGTACTTC.

The chain joins TRBV20-1 to TRBJ1-5, with TRBD1 matching over 8 bases. The junction had 4 bases not matched to a gene; V was cut back by 5 bases and J by 7 bases. This CDR3 has 12 amino acids. Germline lookup yields CDR1 DFQATT and CDR2 SNEGSKA (reference sequence). CDR3: CSAGQGGQPQHF. DNA for the CDR3: TGCAGTGCTGGACAGGGAGGACAGCCCCAGCATTTT.

This clonotype has just a few counts. The chain combines TRBV11-2 with TRBJ2-3, with TRBD1 as a possible D gene (5 bases). V shed 3 bases and J shed 1 base, with 8 bases lying between them. The V gene's germline CDR1 is SGHAT and CDR2 FQNNGV. The CDR3 extends over 14 amino acids. The CDR3 sequence is CASSLTDGTDTQYF. In DNA, the CDR3 is TGTGCCAGCAGCTTGACAGATGGCACAGATACGCAGTATTTT.